This T cell receptor beta chain derives from a study of OX40 agonist ivuxolimab in advanced cancers. Study summary: Treatment of patients was with ivuxolimab, an agonistic anti-OX40 (CD134) antibody.

There are 16 residues in the CDR3. Germline CDR1 is GTSNPN and CDR2 is SVGIG (reference sequence). The V and J ends lost 2 bases and 4 bases, in that order; junction bases with no gene match: 10. Only in-frame clones appear in the TCRdb table, and some are missing; sequencing was by immunoSEQ multiplex PCR. The table lists around 100,000 clones, 91% of them singletons. The receptor comes from an adult with an advanced solid tumor such as melanoma, head and neck, liver or kidney cancer. The V call is TRBV30, the J call TRBJ2-3; 9 bases are a match to TRBD2. The sample here was CD4+ or CD8+ T cells sorted from blood, taken in a trial of the OX40 agonist ivuxolimab. CDR3 residues: CAWSLLAGDLADTQYF. The DNA for the CDR3 is TGTGCCTGGAGTCTATTAGCGGGAGACTTGGCAGATACGCAGTATTTT. Full variable domain (outside the CDR3, taken from reference TRBV30 and TRBJ2-3): SQTIHQWPATLVQPVGSPLSLECTVEGTSNPNLYWYRQAAGRGLQLLFYSVGIGQISSEVPQNLSASRPQDRQFILSSKKLLLSDSGFYLCAWSLLAGDLADTQYFGPGTRLTVL.